A selection of T cell receptor beta chains follows, all from one sample in a study of graft-versus-host responses after intestinal transplantation. These receptors lack a known antigen. The method was immunoSEQ multiplex PCR; TCRdb's version includes in-frame clones alone and lacks a portion of them. There are about 110,000 clones in the sample; 93% occur only once, and about 0.51% lies in the top ten. The source was unstimulated CD8+ T cells sorted from spleen or lymph node cells, collected before intestinal transplant. Every receptor here comes from a human donor who received an intestinal transplant. The CDR3 runs from the conserved cysteine through the conserved F or W. Each record gives: V gene, J gene, clone size, D gene, CDR3 DNA, CDR3 protein. A D gene is named only where the DNA matches it firmly. Only some rows state a clone size, as once, few, many or a class for expanded clones.

TRBV6-1,TRBJ2-2,-,-,TGTGCCAGCAGTGAACTTAAGAGAGCCGGGGAGCTGTTTTTT,CASSELKRAGELFF
TRBV4-1,TRBJ1-5,-,-,TGCGCCAGCAGCCAAGGTCAGGGCAATCAGCCCCAGCATTTT,CASSQGQGNQPQHF
TRBV5-1,TRBJ1-2,-,TRBD1,TGCGCCAGCAGCGTGGGGACAGGGCAGCTGGGCTATGGCTACACCTTC,CASSVGTGQLGYGYTF
TRBV5-6,TRBJ1-1,-,-,TGTGCCAGCAGCTTTGGAGGGAACACTGAAGCTTTCTTT,CASSFGGNTEAFF
TRBV13,TRBJ2-1,-,-,TGTGCCGTGGGGTCCTACAATGAGCAGTTCTTC,CAVGSYNEQFF
TRBV27,TRBJ2-3,-,-,TGTGCCAGCAGTTGGGGGGATGGGGGGGCAAATACGCAGTATTTT,CASSWGDGGANTQYF
TRBV7-9,TRBJ2-7,-,-,TGTGCCAGCAGCTCTCCCAGACGCTCCTACGAGCAGTACTTC,CASSSPRRSYEQYF
TRBV1,TRBJ2-1,-,-,TGCACCAGCAGCCATTCGTTCCTTCTAGCGGGAGAAGGGAATGAGCAGTTCTTC,CTSSHSFLLAGEGNEQFF
TRBV6-5,TRBJ2-5,-,TRBD2,TGTGCCAGCAGTCCGCTAGCGGGAGGAGAGACCCAGTACTTC,CASSPLAGGETQYF
TRBV27,TRBJ1-5,-,TRBD1,TGTGCCAGCAGCATAGGGACAGAGAATCAGCCCCAGCATTTT,CASSIGTENQPQHF
TRBV30,TRBJ2-1,-,-,TGTGCCTGGGAGAGCTCCTACAATGAGCAGTTCTTC,CAWESSYNEQFF
TRBV4-1,TRBJ2-5,-,TRBD1,TGCGCCAGCAGCCAAGACGGACAGGGTGGGGTCCAAGAGACCCAGTACTTC,CASSQDGQGGVQETQYF
TRBV5-4,TRBJ1-1,few,-,TGTGCCAGCAGCCGAGACGGGGGGGCTTTCTTT,CASSRDGGAFF
TRBV19,TRBJ1-5,-,TRBD1,TGTGCCAGTAGTATGGAGACAGGGGGCAATCAGCCCCAGCATTTT,CASSMETGGNQPQHF
TRBV7-9,TRBJ2-7,-,-,TGTGCCAGCAGCTTATCCTCGGGGGAGCAGTACTTC,CASSLSSGEQYF
TRBV9,TRBJ2-2,-,-,TGTGCCAGCAGCGGAGGACCCGGGAGCCAGGTCACCGGGGAGCTGTTTTTT,CASSGGPGSQVTGELFF
TRBV19,TRBJ2-1,-,TRBD2,TGTGCCAGTAGTATAGATCAAGGACTAGCGGGACGTTACAATGAGCAGTTCTTC,CASSIDQGLAGRYNEQFF
TRBV27,TRBJ2-1,-,TRBD2,TGTGCCAGCAGTTCCTTAGCGGGAGGGTTTAATGAGCAGTTCTTC,CASSSLAGGFNEQFF
TRBV27,TRBJ2-3,-,-,TGTGCCACGGCGAGACTGTTTACGGGAGCTTTAACAGATACGCAGTATTTT,CATARLFTGALTDTQYF
TRBV27,TRBJ1-1,-,TRBD1,TGTGCCAGCAGAGACAGGGTAGGCACTGAAGCTTTCTTT,CASRDRVGTEAFF
TRBV7-8,TRBJ2-7,-,TRBD1,TGTGCCAGCAGCTTTGCCGGGACAGCGTACGAGCAGTACTTC,CASSFAGTAYEQYF
TRBV27,TRBJ1-4,-,-,TGTGCCAGCAGTTTACTGTCTTCGACCCATGAAAAACTGTTTTTT,CASSLLSSTHEKLFF
TRBV10-3,TRBJ1-2,few,-,TGTGCCATCAGTGATTTGACACCAATTAACTATGGCTACACCTTC,CAISDLTPINYGYTF
TRBV5-6,TRBJ1-1,few,-,TGTGCCAGCAGCTTCCAGGGTCCTGAAGCTTTCTTT,CASSFQGPEAFF
TRBV7-3,TRBJ2-5,-,TRBD2,TGTGCCAGCAGCTCCGGGGGGGTCCAAGAGACCCAGTACTTC,CASSSGGVQETQYF
TRBV11-2,TRBJ2-7,-,-,TGTGCCAGCAGCTTAGAACCCCCATCCACCTACGAGCAGTACTTC,CASSLEPPSTYEQYF
TRBV27,TRBJ2-6,-,-,TGTGCCAGCAGTTTAGCGACACTCTCTGGGGCCAACGTCCTGACTTTC,CASSLATLSGANVLTF
TRBV25-1,TRBJ2-5,-,TRBD2,TGTGCCAGCAGTGTGGCAGGGAGGGGAGAGACCCAGTACTTC,CASSVAGRGETQYF
TRBV4-1,TRBJ1-3,-,-,TGCGCCAGCAGCCCAGAAACAAGCTCTGGAAACACCATATATTTT,CASSPETSSGNTIYF
TRBV11-2,TRBJ2-3,-,-,TGTGCCAGCAGCTCGACGAAGAGGGGTGTCTCAGATACGCAGTATTTT,CASSSTKRGVSDTQYF
TRBV27,TRBJ2-6,-,-,TGTGCCAGCAGTTCCCGAGGGGCTGGGGCCAACGTCCTGACTTTC,CASSSRGAGANVLTF
TRBV28,TRBJ2-3,-,TRBD2,TGTGCCAGCAATCCGGGGGTGGGAGGGCCAGATACGCAGTATTTT,CASNPGVGGPDTQYF
TRBV28,TRBJ2-1,-,TRBD2,TGTGCCAGCAGTTCCCCTACGGGACTAGCGGTGGACACTGAGCAGTTCTTC,CASSSPTGLAVDTEQFF
TRBV19,TRBJ1-5,-,TRBD1,TGTGCCAGCTTCAGGACAGGGGGGTTCAATCAGCCCCAGCATTTT,CASFRTGGFNQPQHF
TRBV27,TRBJ1-2,-,-,TGTGCCAGCAGTTCGGACGCCTCTAACTATGGCTACACCTTC,CASSSDASNYGYTF
TRBV20-1,TRBJ2-5,-,-,TGCAGTGCTCCCCGCCCGGAGACCCAGTACTTC,CSAPRPETQYF
TRBV9,TRBJ1-3,-,TRBD1,TGTGCCAGCAGCGTAGGTGACAGGGGGCCAGGAAACACCATATATTTT,CASSVGDRGPGNTIYF
TRBV6-6,TRBJ1-2,few,-,TGTGCCAGCAGCCCCCTGGACGGCAGAAACTATGGCTACACCTTC,CASSPLDGRNYGYTF
TRBV7-6,TRBJ2-5,-,-,TGTGCCAGCAGCACCTCCGGGCGGAGAGAGACCCAGTACTTC,CASSTSGRRETQYF
TRBV27,TRBJ2-3,-,TRBD1,TGTGCCAGCAGTTTACTCAGGGGGTCGGATACGCAGTATTTT,CASSLLRGSDTQYF
TRBV29-1,TRBJ2-3,once,TRBD2,TGCAGCTCTGGGGGATGGGCGGGAGGAACTACAGATACGCAGTATTTT,CSSGGWAGGTTDTQYF
TRBV11-2,TRBJ2-7,-,TRBD1,TGTGCCAGCAGCTTAAGTAAATTTGGGACAGAATTCTCCTACGAGCAGTACTTC,CASSLSKFGTEFSYEQYF
TRBV28,TRBJ2-7,-,-,TGTGCCAGCAGTCCCCTCGGTGCGTCCTACGAGCAGTACTTC,CASSPLGASYEQYF
TRBV2,TRBJ2-1,-,-,TGTGCCAGCACCCACAGGGACTCCTACAATGAGCAGTTCTTC,CASTHRDSYNEQFF
TRBV25-1,TRBJ1-4,-,TRBD1,TGTGCCAGCAGTCCCGGGACAGGGGGCGCGGATGAAAAACTGTTTTTT,CASSPGTGGADEKLFF
TRBV27,TRBJ2-2,once,TRBD1,TGTGCCAGCAGTTTCTCGACAGGGGCCGGGGAGCTGTTTTTT,CASSFSTGAGELFF
TRBV27,TRBJ1-5,-,-,TGTGCCAGCAGTTTATCCTCGGGGGTGAATCAGCCCCAGCATTTT,CASSLSSGVNQPQHF
TRBV5-1,TRBJ1-2,-,-,TGCGCCAGCAGCCTCGTACAGTTTAACTATGGCTACACCTTC,CASSLVQFNYGYTF
TRBV10-1,TRBJ1-1,-,-,TGCGCCAGCAGTGAGGTTCCAGGGGTTAACACTGAAGCTTTCTTT,CASSEVPGVNTEAFF
TRBV28,TRBJ2-7,-,-,TGTGCCAGCAGCCCCCGGAGGAGGGCCTACGAGCAGTACTTC,CASSPRRRAYEQYF